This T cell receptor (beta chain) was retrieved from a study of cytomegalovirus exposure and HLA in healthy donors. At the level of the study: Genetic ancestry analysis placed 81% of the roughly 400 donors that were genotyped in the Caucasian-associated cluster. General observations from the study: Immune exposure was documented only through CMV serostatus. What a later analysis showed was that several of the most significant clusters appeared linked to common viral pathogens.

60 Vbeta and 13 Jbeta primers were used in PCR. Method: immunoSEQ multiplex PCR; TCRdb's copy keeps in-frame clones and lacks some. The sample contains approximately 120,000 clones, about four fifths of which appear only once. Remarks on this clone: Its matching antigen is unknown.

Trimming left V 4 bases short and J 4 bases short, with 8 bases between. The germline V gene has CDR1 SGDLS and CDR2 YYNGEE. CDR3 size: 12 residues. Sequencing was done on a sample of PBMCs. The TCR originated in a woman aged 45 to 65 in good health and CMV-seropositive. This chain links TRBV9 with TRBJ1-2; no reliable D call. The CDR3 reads CASSSGFYGYTF. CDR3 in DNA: TGTGCCAGCAGCTCAGGCTTCTATGGCTACACCTTC.